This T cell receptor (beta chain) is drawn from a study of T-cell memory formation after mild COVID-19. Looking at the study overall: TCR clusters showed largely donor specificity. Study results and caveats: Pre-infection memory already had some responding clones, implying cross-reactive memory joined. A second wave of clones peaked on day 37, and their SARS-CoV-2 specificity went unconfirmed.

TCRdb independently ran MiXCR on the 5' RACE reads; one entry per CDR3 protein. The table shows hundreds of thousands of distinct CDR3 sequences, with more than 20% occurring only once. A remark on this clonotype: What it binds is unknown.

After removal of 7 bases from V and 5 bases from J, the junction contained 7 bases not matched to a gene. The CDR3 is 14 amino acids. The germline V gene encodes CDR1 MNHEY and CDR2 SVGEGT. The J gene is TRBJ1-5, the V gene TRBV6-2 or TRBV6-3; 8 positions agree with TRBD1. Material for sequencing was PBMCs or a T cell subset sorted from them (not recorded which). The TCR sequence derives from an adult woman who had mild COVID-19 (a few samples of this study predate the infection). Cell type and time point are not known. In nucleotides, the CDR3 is TGTGCCAGCAACAAGGGACAGGAGGATCAGCCCCAGCATTTT. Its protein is CASNKGQEDQPQHF.